This T cell receptor beta chain was sequenced during a study of T-cell reconstitution after alpha-beta-depleted transplantation in children. Regarding the study as a whole: The study reportedly traced alpha-beta T cells about two months after transplant to several hundred expanded graft clones.

Preparation of the TCRbeta library was carried out with unique molecular identifiers. MiXCR was run by TCRdb on the PCR reads, yielding one entry per CDR3 protein. The sample shows about 830,000 distinct CDR3 sequences, around 17% of them seen only once. Ten or more counts support this clonotype. The antigen remains undetermined. The sequence came from a male patient younger than 18 who had a stem cell transplant for acute lymphoblastic leukemia, so the T cells may come from the graft donor. The specimen comprised PBMCs, mostly from graft donor cells, sampled 360 days after TCRalphabeta/CD19-depleted stem cell transplant.

The CDR3 region is CAISDQTGPIAKNIQYF. In nucleotides, the CDR3 is TGTGCCATCAGTGACCAGACAGGACCCATAGCCAAAAACATTCAGTACTTC. The rearrangement uses TRBV10-3 and TRBJ2-4; maybe TRBD1 (6 bases). The V gene lost 3 bases and the J gene lost 0 bases, with 15 bases spanning the gap. The CDR3 runs to 17 residues. Germline V gives CDR1 ENHRY, CDR2 SYGVKD.